This T cell receptor beta chain was sequenced during a study of Ad26.COV2.S vaccination and SARS-CoV-2 variants. Treatment specified: 15 to 20 received Ad26.COV2.S at low or high dose, single or two shots; five or six received placebo; per-sample allocation not given. Day 63 after the first vaccine or placebo injection was the time point for sampling. Germline CDR1 and CDR2: SGHRS and YFSETQ. V dropped 4 bases and J dropped 4 bases, with 18 bases sitting between them. The CDR3 has 16 amino acids. Here immunoSEQ multiplex PCR was the method, and the copy in TCRdb shows in-frame clones only, minus some. The repertoire holds more than 400,000 clones, with 80% to 95% as singletons.

The sequencing here drew on peripheral blood, taken in a trial of Ad26.COV2.S vaccine versus placebo. V usage is TRBV5-1 and J usage is TRBJ2-1, with TRBD1 as a possible D gene (5 bases). This sequence was found in a person aged 18 to 65 who received the Ad26.COV2.S COVID-19 vaccine or a placebo. DNA for the CDR3: TGCGCCAGCAGCCTAGTAGGGGTTCCTTCTTACAATGAGCAGTTCTTC. It encodes CASSLVGVPSYNEQFF.